This T cell receptor (beta chain) appears in the sequencing data of a study of beta chain features in type 1 diabetes. Study-wide findings and caveats: The study found moderately but significantly shorter TCRB CDR3s in all four CD4+ subsets of Type 1 diabetes patients.

Expressed TCRB transcripts were sequenced because the isolated RNA had all been reverse transcribed beforehand. This table comes from immunoSEQ multiplex PCR, and its TCRdb copy is limited to in-frame clones, with some not included. The top ten clones hold 0.02% to 0.025% of a sample with hundreds of thousands of clones, roughly 13% of them seen once. This clone has just a few counts. Its specificity is unknown. V was clipped by 4 bases and J by 10 bases, with 11 bases between them. Per the germline V gene, CDR1 is LNHDA and CDR2 is SQIVND (reference sequence). This CDR3 spans 13 amino acids. The clonotype originates from a man aged 18 to 35 with type 1 diabetes. V gene TRBV19 combines with J gene TRBJ1-6; D uncertain. Sequencing was performed on naive CD4+ T cells from blood. Here the CDR3 reads CASSTSWESPLHF. DNA of the CDR3: TGTGCCAGTAGTACGTCCTGGGAGTCACCCCTCCACTTT.